This TCR beta chain was identified during a study of T cell responses to AZD1222 COVID-19 vaccine. Study at large: Pooling of second doses given at about 4 or about 12 weeks was done. Points from the study as a whole: The number of AZD1222 recipients seropositive at baseline was only five or six.

Germline lookup yields CDR1 SGHTA and CDR2 FQGNSA. This CDR3 has 16 residues. The ends lost 4 bases at V and 2 bases at J; junction bases unmatched: 8. This clone was observed a few times. Its antigen is undetermined. Repertoires were generated with immunoSEQ multiplex PCR, while TCRdb's copy carries only in-frame clones and drops some. The sample lists around 88,000 clones, approximately 87% occurring once. This receptor was identified in an adult in good health. V is TRBV7-2 and J is TRBJ2-3, with 8 bases that match TRBD2. Sequenced material: peripheral blood, taken on day 0 of AZD1222 vaccination. The CDR3 region has the DNA TGTGCCAGCAGCTGGGCCGGGACTAGATCCACAGATACGCAGTATTTT. As protein: CASSWAGTRSTDTQYF.